These 32 T cell receptor beta chains were all obtained from the same sample, sequenced in a study of memory CD4+ T cells and cytomegalovirus serostatus. Generated by immunoSEQ multiplex PCR, the TCRdb table keeps only in-frame clones and is missing some. Of about 41,000 clones listed, 75% to 85% are singletons. Single viable CD3+CD4+CD8-CD45RO+ cells were sorted as the memory CD4+ T cells. Source material: memory CD4+ T cells from blood. The receptors were gathered from an adult in good health and CMV-seronegative.

The chain joins TRBV5-6 to TRBJ1-1, with unresolved D. Trimming shortened V by 2 bases and J by 2 bases, and 7 bases separated the two germline ends. Germline-derived CDR1 and CDR2 are SGHDT and YYEEEE. There are 13 residues in the CDR3. CDR3 nucleotides: TGTGCCAGCAGCTTTGAGGTTAACACTGAAGCTTTCTTT. Amino acid sequence: CASSFEVNTEAFF.

This clone showed up just a few times. The chain has TRBV7-3 and TRBJ1-2; no clear D. This CDR3 region has 14 residues. The ends were cut back, 0 bases at V and 8 bases at J, with 13 bases in the middle. Germline values: CDR1 SGHTA, CDR2 FQGTGA. CDR3 region: CASSLTPQDRGYTF. The CDR3, as DNA: TGTGCCAGCAGCTTAACGCCTCAGGATAGGGGCTACACCTTC.

The chain recombines TRBV5-1 with TRBJ2-2; the match to TRBD2 covers 9 bases. The CDR3 length is 14 residues. Trimming at V came to 6 bases and at J to 5 bases, leaving 5 bases not matched to a gene. From germline, CDR1 is SGHRS and CDR2 YFSETQ. The CDR3 nucleotides read TGCGCCAGCAAGCGGGGGGACGAAACCGGGGAGCTGTTTTTT. Amino acids: CASKRGDETGELFF.

This clone was picked up a small number of times. The chain employs TRBV7-8 and TRBJ2-7, with 7 bases lining up with TRBD1. Germline V gene lookup returns CDR1 SGHVS and CDR2 FQNEAQ. V was clipped by 10 bases and J by 0 bases; unmatched bases: 6. The CDR3 totals 13 residues. The CDR3 DNA reads as TGTGCCACCCGGGACAGCAGCTCCTACGAGCAGTACTTC. Translation: CATRDSSSYEQYF.

CDR3 coding DNA: TGTGCCAGCAGCCTAACAGGGCTTAATCAGCCCCAGCATTTT. This sequence encodes CASSLTGLNQPQHF. V usage is TRBV7-2 and J usage is TRBJ1-5; D might be TRBD1 (6 bases). Germline V CDR1 and CDR2: SGHTA, FQGNSA. This CDR3 comprises 14 residues. The ends were cut back, 5 bases at V and 4 bases at J, with 12 bases in the middle.

The V and J genes are TRBV11-1 and TRBJ2-1; D unresolved. Deletions cut 5 bases from V and 9 bases from J, with 11 bases between. The CDR3 runs 12 residues. The V gene's germline CDR1 is SGHAT and CDR2 FQDESV (reference sequence). The CDR3 sequence: CASSLDQTEQFF. CDR3 DNA sequence: TGTGCCAGCAGCCTTGACCAAACTGAGCAGTTCTTC.

This clone was detected only a few times. This chain links TRBV7-8 with TRBJ2-6, with 7 bases that match TRBD1. This CDR3 is built from 16 residues. V lost 8 bases to trimming and J lost 3 bases; unmatched junction nucleotides: 10. Germline loops: CDR1 SGHVS, CDR2 FQNEAQ. CDR3: CASPPVGGSGANVLTF. CDR3 nucleotide sequence: TGTGCCAGCCCCCCGGTAGGGGGCAGTGGGGCCAACGTCCTGACTTTC.

V gene TRBV30 combines with J gene TRBJ1-5; TRBD1 matches 9 bases. J gave up 0 bases and V 1 base, and 10 bases lay outside the gene matches. The CDR3 extends over 18 amino acids. Germline CDR1 reads GTSNPN; CDR2 reads SVGIG (reference sequence). CDR3 DNA: TGTGCCTGGAGTGCTGGGACAGGGCTCCATTATAGCAATCAGCCCCAGCATTTT. It specifies CAWSAGTGLHYSNQPQHF.

CDR3 sequence (DNA): TGTGCTAGTGGTTTGGGTTCAGGGGATTCCACTGAAGCTTTCTTT. It encodes CASGLGSGDSTEAFF. The gene calls are TRBV12-5 and TRBJ1-1; tentative D call: TRBD1 (6 bases). The CDR3 spans 15 residues. The V end was cut by 1 base, the J end by 4 bases, with 13 bases between. CDR1 LGHNT and CDR2 FRNRAP come from the germline V gene.

The chain recombines TRBV11-2 with TRBJ2-1; 7 bases are shared with TRBD2. CDR3 length equals 16 residues. Trimming at V came to 3 bases and at J to 5 bases, leaving 10 bases not matched to a gene. Germline V gene data show CDR1 as SGHAT and CDR2 as FQNNGV. CDR3 DNA: TGTGCCAGCAGCTTTGAACCTGGGGGGGGGAACAATGAGCAGTTCTTC. This encodes CASSFEPGGGNNEQFF.

The chain combines TRBV28 with TRBJ2-2; a possible D gene is TRBD2 (5 bases). The CDR3 has 15 amino acids. V was trimmed by 6 bases and J by 3 bases, leaving 14 bases between them. Per the germline V gene, CDR1 is MDHEN and CDR2 is SYDVKM. In DNA, the CDR3 is TGTGCCAGCAGCCCCGGAGGCCGATACACCGGGGAGCTGTTTTTT. It codes for CASSPGGRYTGELFF.

The V gene is TRBV7-3, the J gene TRBJ1-1, with 8 bases matching TRBD1. The V and J ends lost 2 bases and 1 base, in that order; junction bases with no gene match: 0. The CDR3 is made up of 14 amino acids. Per the germline V gene, CDR1 is SGHTA and CDR2 is FQGTGA. The CDR3 loop reads CASSLQGANTEAFF. The DNA for the CDR3 is TGTGCCAGCAGCTTACAGGGGGCGAACACTGAAGCTTTCTTT.

The chain joins TRBV30 to TRBJ2-2; the D gene is possibly TRBD1 (6 bases). Trimming left V 3 bases short and J 1 base short, with 15 bases between. The germline gives CDR1 GTSNPN, CDR2 SVGIG (reference sequence). CDR3 length: 16 amino acids. The DNA of the CDR3 is TGTGCCTGGAGCCGGAAAAGAGGGGGGAACACCGGGGAGCTGTTTTTT. It codes for CAWSRKRGGNTGELFF.

This clone has just a few counts. The chain has TRBV7-2 and TRBJ2-7; TRBD1 might be the D (5 bases). The V gene's germline CDR1 is SGHTA and CDR2 FQGNSA. Trimming removed 3 bases at V and 4 bases at J, with 7 bases between. The CDR3 totals 12 residues. CDR3 protein: CASSFQGYEQYF. In nucleotides, the CDR3 is TGTGCCAGCAGCTTCCAGGGATACGAGCAGTACTTC.

The rearrangement links TRBV9 to TRBJ1-1; maybe TRBD1 (6 bases). CDR1 is SGDLS, CDR2 YYNGEE, per germline. The ends were cut back, 0 bases at V and 3 bases at J, with 12 bases in the middle. The CDR3 is made up of 15 amino acids. CDR3 sequence (DNA): TGTGCCAGCAGCGTAGGTGGGGGCTCGGACACTGAAGCTTTCTTT. Its translation is CASSVGGGSDTEAFF.

The V gene is TRBV5-1, the J gene TRBJ2-1, with D perhaps matching TRBD1 (6 bases). Germline loops: CDR1 SGHRS, CDR2 YFSETQ. V gave up 2 bases and J gave up 7 bases, with 7 bases separating them. This CDR3 is built from 12 residues. CDR3 in DNA: TGCGCCAGCAGCTTACAGGGAAATGAGCAGTTCTTC. It yields the protein CASSLQGNEQFF.

V is TRBV7-9 and J is TRBJ2-5, with 11 bases that match TRBD2. The CDR3 consists of 15 residues. V lost 1 base and J lost 5; bases outside the gene matches: 3. Germline-derived CDR1 and CDR2 are SEHNR and FQNEAQ (reference sequence). The CDR3 protein is CASSLVLAGGETQYF. For the CDR3, the DNA is TGTGCCAGCAGCTTAGTTCTAGCGGGGGGTGAGACCCAGTACTTC.

The gene calls are TRBV13 and TRBJ1-3, with D maybe TRBD1 (5 bases). Germline CDR1 PRHDT, CDR2 FYEKMQ (reference sequence). The V gene lost 3 bases and the J gene lost 0 bases, with 15 bases spanning the gap. The CDR3 contains 17 residues. The CDR3 DNA reads TGTGCCAGCAGCTTTTTGGCAGGGACCCACTCTGGAAACACCATATATTTT. This codes for CASSFLAGTHSGNTIYF.

The chain combines TRBV2 with TRBJ1-4; possibly TRBD1 for D (5 bases). V lost 7 bases and J 8 bases, leaving 17 bases between the germline ends. The CDR3 is 14 residues long. Germline-derived CDR1 and CDR2 are SNHLY and FYNNEI. CDR3 region: CASKGGGIIEKLFF. The CDR3 coding sequence is TGTGCCAGCAAGGGCGGGGGGATTATAGAAAAACTGTTTTTT. Supplemented by reference TRBV2 and TRBJ1-4, the full variable domain reads EPEVTQTPSHQVTQMGQEVILRCVPISNHLYFYWYRQILGQKVEFLVSFYNNEISEKSEIFDDQFSVERPDGSNFTLKIRSTKLEDSAMYFCASKGGGIIEKLFFGSGTQLSVL.

V usage is TRBV6-1 and J usage is TRBJ2-4; 7 bases agree with TRBD1. J was trimmed by 1 base and V by 4 bases; bases with no gene match: 7. CDR1 is MNHNS and CDR2 is SASEGT in the germline V gene. The CDR3 is 16 amino acids. CDR3 protein: CASSVGQVKAKNIQYF. The CDR3 DNA reads as TGTGCCAGCAGTGTCGGACAGGTTAAGGCCAAAAACATTCAGTACTTC.

CDR3 sequence reads: CASSLNRGNYGYTF. In DNA, the CDR3 is TGTGCCAGCAGTCTTAACAGGGGGAACTATGGCTACACCTTC. The rearrangement links TRBV2 to TRBJ1-2; TRBD1 agrees at 8 bases. J was trimmed by 2 bases and V by 5 bases; bases with no gene match: 4. Germline-derived CDR1 and CDR2 are SNHLY and FYNNEI. This CDR3 has 14 residues. The full variable domain, completed using reference TRBV2 and TRBJ1-2, is EPEVTQTPSHQVTQMGQEVILRCVPISNHLYFYWYRQILGQKVEFLVSFYNNEISEKSEIFDDQFSVERPDGSNFTLKIRSTKLEDSAMYFCASSLNRGNYGYTFGSGTRLTVV.

Of note for this clone: Other DNA variants within this sample encode the same CDR3. This sequence joins TRBV2 and TRBJ2-1; D unclear. V was clipped by 3 bases and J by 5 bases, with 5 bases between them. CDR1 SNHLY and CDR2 FYNNEI come from the germline V gene. This CDR3 region has 12 residues. The CDR3 sequence: CASSDRDNEQFF. DNA for the CDR3: TGTGCCAGCAGTGACCGGGACAATGAGCAGTTCTTC.

V usage is TRBV10-3 and J usage is TRBJ1-1; D might be TRBD1 (6 bases). The CDR3 has 16 amino acids. The germline gives CDR1 ENHRY, CDR2 SYGVKD. The V and J ends lost 5 bases and 0 bases respectively, with 16 bases between them. This CDR3 reads CAISTSTGLMNTEAFF. DNA of the CDR3: TGTGCCATCAGTACTTCGACAGGCCTCATGAACACTGAAGCTTTCTTT.

The rearrangement joins TRBV7-9 to TRBJ1-1; no clear D gene. The germline V gene has CDR1 SEHNR and CDR2 FQNEAQ (reference sequence). The CDR3 consists of 13 residues. With 5 bases removed from V and 2 bases from J, the gap between germline ends came to 9 bases. CDR3 DNA: TGTGCCAGCAGCGTGGTCGGTAACACTGAAGCTTTCTTT. This codes for CASSVVGNTEAFF.

This chain connects TRBV30 to TRBJ1-5; D call uncertain. The germline V and J ends were trimmed by 2 bases and 5 bases, with 10 bases remaining between them. CDR1 and CDR2 (germline): GTSNPN, SVGIG (reference sequence). This CDR3 has 13 residues. The CDR3 coding sequence is TGTGCCTGGAGTAGATTGTCCGATCAGCCCCAGCATTTT. Residues: CAWSRLSDQPQHF.

Details on this clone: Other DNA variants within this sample encode the same CDR3. The chain carries TRBV7-8 and TRBJ2-1; D uncertain. In germline, CDR1 is SGHVS, CDR2 FQNEAQ. CDR3 length: 15 residues. With 5 bases removed from V and 0 bases from J, the gap between germline ends came to 11 bases. The chain's CDR3 is CASSPLVSSYNEQFF. The CDR3, as DNA: TGTGCCAGCAGCCCGCTGGTAAGCTCCTACAATGAGCAGTTCTTC.

V and J are TRBV19 and TRBJ2-3; perhaps TRBD1 as D (6 bases). Germline-derived CDR1 and CDR2 are LNHDA and SQIVND (reference sequence). With 5 bases removed from V and 4 bases from J, the gap between germline ends came to 19 bases. This CDR3 spans 16 amino acids. The CDR3 loop reads CASSDTQGSSPDTQYF. CDR3 nucleotide sequence: TGTGCCAGTAGTGACACACAGGGATCTTCCCCAGATACGCAGTATTTT.

The chain is built from TRBV7-8 and TRBJ1-1; 9 nucleotides line up with TRBD1. The V segment lost 0 bases and the J segment 5 bases; nucleotides outside the gene matches: 4. The V gene's germline CDR1 is SGHVS and CDR2 FQNEAQ. The CDR3 is 15 residues long. The CDR3 spells CASSLADRGRTEAFF. The DNA for the CDR3 is TGTGCCAGCAGCTTAGCGGACAGGGGTAGAACTGAAGCTTTCTTT.

In DNA, the CDR3 is TGTGCCAGCAGCCCAGGACAGGGGGTATACGAGCAGTACTTC. The encoded protein is CASSPGQGVYEQYF. V gene TRBV14 combines with J gene TRBJ2-7, with 10 bases fitting TRBD1. V dropped 4 bases and J dropped 4; count of bases not matched to a gene: 4. This CDR3 region has 14 residues. Germline V gene lookup returns CDR1 SGHDN and CDR2 FVKESK.

V gene TRBV2 combines with J gene TRBJ1-1, with D unclear. Germline V gene data show CDR1 as SNHLY and CDR2 as FYNNEI. Trimming took off 0 bases at V and 0 bases at J, with 11 bases between the two ends. The CDR3 contains 16 residues. The CDR3 bases are TGTGCCAGCAGTGAAGCCGAGTACTTCATGAACACTGAAGCTTTCTTT. Translation: CASSEAEYFMNTEAFF.

V gene TRBV6-5 combines with J gene TRBJ2-7; 9 nucleotides match TRBD2. V gave up 0 bases and J gave up 2 bases; unmatched junction bases: 5. CDR3 size: 16 residues. CDR1 MNHEY and CDR2 SVGAGI come from the germline V gene. The DNA for the CDR3 is TGTGCCAGCAGTTACTCGAGCGGGGGGTTAACCTACGAGCAGTACTTC. It yields the protein CASSYSSGGLTYEQYF.

The chain carries TRBV4-3 and TRBJ1-6; weak D call: TRBD1 (6 bases). V was clipped by 4 bases and J by 4 bases, with 11 bases between them. This CDR3 region has 15 residues. The germline CDR1 and CDR2 sequences are LGHNA and YSLEER. The CDR3 reads CASSLQGTYNSPLHF. The CDR3 bases are TGCGCCAGCAGCCTACAGGGTACTTATAATTCACCCCTCCACTTT.